This T cell receptor (beta chain) was recovered during a study of low-dose radiotherapy and immunotherapy resistance in tumors. Across the whole study: Treatment of Cohort 1 consisted of 0.5 Gy per fraction every 2 weeks, adding up to 6.5 Gy.

The time point: after trial treatment. Sample treatment: LDRT plus nivolumab, ipilimumab, low-dose cyclophosphamide and aspirin (RACIN trial). Alpha- and beta-chain coverage of first-strand cDNA came from TRAV- and TRBV-specific primers. Using a constant-region primer together with a V-primer adapter, TCRs were subjected to roughly 18 PCR cycles of amplification. TCRdb re-analysed the reads in MiXCR, keeping a single row per CDR3 protein. The data contain tens of thousands of distinct CDR3 sequences, around a sixth of them singletons. The sequencing used PBMCs, collected after low-dose radiotherapy plus immunotherapy. This sequence was found in a male donor with prostate cancer.

The CDR3 region is CASSLSQGQGLKQYF. CDR3 DNA sequence: TGTGCCAGCAGCTTAAGCCAGGGACAGGGGTTGAAGCAGTACTTC. V usage is TRBV7-2 and J usage is TRBJ2-7, with 10 bases matching TRBD1. J gave up 8 bases and V 2 bases, and 9 bases lay outside the gene matches. Germline-derived CDR1 and CDR2 are SGHTA and FQGNSA. The CDR3 is made up of 15 amino acids. The whole variable domain, remainder taken from reference TRBV7-2 and TRBJ2-7, is GAGVSQSPSNKVTEKGKDVELRCDPISGHTALYWYRQSLGQGLEFLIYFQGNSAPDKSGLPSDRFSAERTGGSVSTLTIQRTQQEDSAVYLCASSLSQGQGLKQYFGPGTRLTVT.